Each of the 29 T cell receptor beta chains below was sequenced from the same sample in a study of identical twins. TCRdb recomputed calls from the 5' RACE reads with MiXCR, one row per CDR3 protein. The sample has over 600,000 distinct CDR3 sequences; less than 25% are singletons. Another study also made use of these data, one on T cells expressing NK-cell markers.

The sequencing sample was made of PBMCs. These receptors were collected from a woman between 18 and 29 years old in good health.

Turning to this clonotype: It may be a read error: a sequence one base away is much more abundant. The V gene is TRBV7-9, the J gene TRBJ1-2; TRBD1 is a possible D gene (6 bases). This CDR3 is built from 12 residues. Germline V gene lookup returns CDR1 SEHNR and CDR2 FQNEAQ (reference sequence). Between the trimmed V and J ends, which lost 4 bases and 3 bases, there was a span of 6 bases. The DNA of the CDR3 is TGTGCCAGCAGCTACAGGGACTATGGCTACACCTTC. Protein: CASSYRDYGYTF.

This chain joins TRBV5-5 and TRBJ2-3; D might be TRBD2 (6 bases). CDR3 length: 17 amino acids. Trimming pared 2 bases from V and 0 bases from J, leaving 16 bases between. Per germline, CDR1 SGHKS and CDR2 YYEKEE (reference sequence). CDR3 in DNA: TGTGCCAGCAGCTTTCCCGAACTAGCCGGTAGCACAGATACGCAGTATTTT. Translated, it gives CASSFPELAGSTDTQYF. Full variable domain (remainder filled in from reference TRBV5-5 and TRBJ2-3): DAGVTQSPTHLIKTRGQQVTLRCSPISGHKSVSWYQQVLGQGPQFIFQYYEKEERGRGNFPDRFSARQFPNYSSELNVNALLLGDSALYLCASSFPELAGSTDTQYFGPGTRLTVL.

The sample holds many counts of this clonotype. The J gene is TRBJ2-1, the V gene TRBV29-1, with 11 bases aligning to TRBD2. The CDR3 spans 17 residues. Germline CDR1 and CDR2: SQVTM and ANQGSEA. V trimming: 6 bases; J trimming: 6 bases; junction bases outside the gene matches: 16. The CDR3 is CSVRRLAGTLAGNEQFF. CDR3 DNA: TGCAGCGTCAGAAGACTAGCGGGAACCCTCGCGGGCAATGAGCAGTTCTTC.

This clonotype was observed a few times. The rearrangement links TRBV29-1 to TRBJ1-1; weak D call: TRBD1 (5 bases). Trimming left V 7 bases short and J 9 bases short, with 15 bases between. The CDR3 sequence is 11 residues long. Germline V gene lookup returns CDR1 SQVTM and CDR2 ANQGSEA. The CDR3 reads CSARDFVKAFF. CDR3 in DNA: TGCAGCGCTAGGGACTTCGTGAAAGCTTTCTTT.

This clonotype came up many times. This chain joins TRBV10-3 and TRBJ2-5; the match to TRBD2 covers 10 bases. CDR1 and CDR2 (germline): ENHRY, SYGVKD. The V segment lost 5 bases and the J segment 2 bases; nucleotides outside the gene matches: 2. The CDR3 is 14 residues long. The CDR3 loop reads CAISKAGGQETQYF. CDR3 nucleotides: TGTGCCATCAGTAAAGCGGGAGGGCAAGAGACCCAGTACTTC.

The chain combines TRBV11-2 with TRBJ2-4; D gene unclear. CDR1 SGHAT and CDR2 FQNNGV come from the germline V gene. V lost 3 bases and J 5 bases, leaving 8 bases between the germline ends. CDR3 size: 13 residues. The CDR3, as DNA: TGTGCCAGCAGCTTGAGAGTGGAAAACATTCAGTACTTC. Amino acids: CASSLRVENIQYF.

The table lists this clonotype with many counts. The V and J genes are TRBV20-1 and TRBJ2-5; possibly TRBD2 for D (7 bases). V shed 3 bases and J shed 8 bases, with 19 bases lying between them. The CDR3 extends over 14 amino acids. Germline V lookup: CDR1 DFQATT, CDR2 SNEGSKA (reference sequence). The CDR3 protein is CSASDDWGGPTQYF. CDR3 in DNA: TGCAGTGCTAGCGACGATTGGGGGGGCCCTACCCAGTACTTC.

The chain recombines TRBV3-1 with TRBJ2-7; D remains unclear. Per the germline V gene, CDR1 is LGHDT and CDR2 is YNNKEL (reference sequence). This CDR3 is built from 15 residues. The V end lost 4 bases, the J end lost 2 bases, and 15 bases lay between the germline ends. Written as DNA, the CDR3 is TGTGCCAGCAGCCTGGGGTGGCCAGGTCCCTACGAGCAGTACTTC. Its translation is CASSLGWPGPYEQYF.

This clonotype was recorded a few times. CDR3 residues: CASSSSPAGPRYEQYF. The CDR3 bases are TGCGCCAGCAGCTCCTCCCCGGCGGGACCACGCTACGAGCAGTACTTC. The chain links TRBV5-1 to TRBJ2-7; a possible D gene is TRBD2 (6 bases). The germline V and J ends were trimmed by 3 bases and 3 bases, with 19 bases remaining between them. The CDR3 has 16 amino acids. CDR1 SGHRS and CDR2 YFSETQ come from the germline V gene.

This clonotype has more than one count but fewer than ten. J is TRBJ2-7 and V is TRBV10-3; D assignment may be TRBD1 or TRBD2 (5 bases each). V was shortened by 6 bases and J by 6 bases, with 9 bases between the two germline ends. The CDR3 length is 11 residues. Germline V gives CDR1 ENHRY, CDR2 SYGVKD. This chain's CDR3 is CAIRGPGEQYF. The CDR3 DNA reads TGTGCCATCAGGGGACCTGGCGAGCAGTACTTC.

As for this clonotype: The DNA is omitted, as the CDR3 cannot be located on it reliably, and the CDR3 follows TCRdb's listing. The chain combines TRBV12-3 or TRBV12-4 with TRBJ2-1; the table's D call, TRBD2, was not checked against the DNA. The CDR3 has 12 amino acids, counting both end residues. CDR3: CASSSSTREQFF.

Here the CDR3 reads CASSSKDISDTQYF. CDR3 nucleotide sequence: TGTGCCAGCAGCTCCAAAGACATATCGGATACGCAGTATTTT. This rearrangement joins TRBV25-1 to TRBJ2-3, with D unresolved. Trimming removed 6 bases from V and 6 bases from J, with 16 bases in between. The CDR3 loop spans 14 amino acids. Germline-derived CDR1 and CDR2 are MGHDK and SYGVNS.

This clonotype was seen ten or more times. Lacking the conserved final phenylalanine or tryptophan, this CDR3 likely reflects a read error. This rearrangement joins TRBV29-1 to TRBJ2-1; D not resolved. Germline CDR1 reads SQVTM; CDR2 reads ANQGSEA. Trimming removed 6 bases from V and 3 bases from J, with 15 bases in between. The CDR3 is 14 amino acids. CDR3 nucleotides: TGCAGCGTGGCTCAGAGTCCTTTCTACAATGAGCAGTTCTCC. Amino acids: CSVAQSPFYNEQFS.

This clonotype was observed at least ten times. DNA for the CDR3: TGTGCCAGCAGTTACCCGGGACAGGGGGCGCTTACCGGAGGCTACACCTTC. Protein sequence: CASSYPGQGALTGGYTF. This chain joins TRBV6-5 and TRBJ1-2; 12 bases map to TRBD1. The CDR3 is 17 residues long. The J segment lost 8 bases and the V segment lost 2 bases, leaving 12 bases of the junction unmatched. CDR1 is MNHEY and CDR2 is SVGAGI in the germline V gene.

In nucleotides, the CDR3 is TGTGCCAGCAGCTTGATCGAGGCCACTGAAGCTTTCTTT. Translation gives CASSLIEATEAFF. The chain couples TRBV5-6 to TRBJ1-1; D uncertain. Germline V gives CDR1 SGHDT, CDR2 YYEEEE. V shed 1 base and J shed 4 bases, with 8 bases lying between them. CDR3 length: 13 amino acids.

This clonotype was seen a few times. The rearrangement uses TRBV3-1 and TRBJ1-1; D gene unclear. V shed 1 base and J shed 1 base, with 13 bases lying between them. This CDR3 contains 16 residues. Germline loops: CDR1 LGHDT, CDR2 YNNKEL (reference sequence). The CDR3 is CASSQVFSAPNTEAFF. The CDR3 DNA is TGTGCCAGCAGCCAAGTCTTTTCGGCCCCGAACACTGAAGCTTTCTTT.

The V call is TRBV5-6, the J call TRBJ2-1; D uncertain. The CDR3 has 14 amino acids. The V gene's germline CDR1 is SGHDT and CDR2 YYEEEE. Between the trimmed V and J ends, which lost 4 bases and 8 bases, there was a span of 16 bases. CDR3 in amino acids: CASSQVGPRDEQFF. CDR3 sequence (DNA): TGTGCCAGCAGCCAGGTGGGTCCAAGGGATGAGCAGTTCTTC.

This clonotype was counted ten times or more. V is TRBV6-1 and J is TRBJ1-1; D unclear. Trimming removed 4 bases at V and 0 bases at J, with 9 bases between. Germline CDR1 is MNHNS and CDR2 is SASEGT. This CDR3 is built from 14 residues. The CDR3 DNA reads TGTGCCAGCAGTGTAGCTGGGTTGAACACTGAAGCTTTCTTT. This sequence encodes CASSVAGLNTEAFF.

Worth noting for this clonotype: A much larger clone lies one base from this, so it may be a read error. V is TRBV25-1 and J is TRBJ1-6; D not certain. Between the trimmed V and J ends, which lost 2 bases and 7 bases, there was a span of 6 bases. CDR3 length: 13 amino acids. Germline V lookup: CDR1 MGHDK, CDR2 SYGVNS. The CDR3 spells CASSEAGNSPLHF. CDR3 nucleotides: TGTGCCAGCAGTGAAGCGGGAAATTCACCCCTCCACTTT.

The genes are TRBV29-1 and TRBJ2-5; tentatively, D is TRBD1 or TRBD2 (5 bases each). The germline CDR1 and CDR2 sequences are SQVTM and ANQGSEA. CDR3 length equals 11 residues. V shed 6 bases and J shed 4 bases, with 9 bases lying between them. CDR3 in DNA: TGCAGCGTCAGGGACGGAGAGACCCAGTACTTC. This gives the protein CSVRDGETQYF.

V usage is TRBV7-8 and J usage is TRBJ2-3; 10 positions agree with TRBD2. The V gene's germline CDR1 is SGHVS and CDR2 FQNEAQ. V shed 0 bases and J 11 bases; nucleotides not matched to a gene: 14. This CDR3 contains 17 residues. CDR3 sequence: CASSLAKGLAVLRRQYF. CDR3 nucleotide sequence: TGTGCCAGCAGCTTAGCGAAAGGACTAGCGGTCCTTAGGAGGCAGTATTTT.

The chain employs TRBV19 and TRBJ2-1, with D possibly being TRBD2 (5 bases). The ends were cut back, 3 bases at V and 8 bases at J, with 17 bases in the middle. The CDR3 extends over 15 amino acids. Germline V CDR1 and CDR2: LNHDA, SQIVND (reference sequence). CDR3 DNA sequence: TGTGCCAGTAGTATCGACCACGGGATACTACATGAGCAGTTCTTC. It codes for CASSIDHGILHEQFF.

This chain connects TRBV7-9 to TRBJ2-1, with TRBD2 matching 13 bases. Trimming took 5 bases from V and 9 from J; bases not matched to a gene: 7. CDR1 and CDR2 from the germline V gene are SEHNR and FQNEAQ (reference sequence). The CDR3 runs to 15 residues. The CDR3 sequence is CASSAGLAGNREQFF. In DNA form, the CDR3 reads TGTGCCAGCAGCGCGGGACTAGCGGGAAATCGTGAGCAGTTCTTC.

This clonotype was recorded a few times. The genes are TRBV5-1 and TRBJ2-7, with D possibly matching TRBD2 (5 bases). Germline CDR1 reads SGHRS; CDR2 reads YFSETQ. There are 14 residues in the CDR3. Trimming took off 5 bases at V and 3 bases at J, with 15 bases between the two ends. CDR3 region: CASSGSGLNYEQYF. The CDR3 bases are TGCGCCAGCAGTGGGTCCGGACTGAACTACGAGCAGTACTTC.

DNA for the CDR3: TGCAGCGCTCCGTTGGGACAGTCCTATGGCTACACCTTC. Translated, it gives CSAPLGQSYGYTF. The V and J genes are TRBV29-1 and TRBJ1-2; 7 nucleotides agree with TRBD1. With V trimmed by 7 bases and J by 4 bases, 9 bases remained unmatched. The CDR3 consists of 13 residues. Germline V gene lookup returns CDR1 SQVTM and CDR2 ANQGSEA.

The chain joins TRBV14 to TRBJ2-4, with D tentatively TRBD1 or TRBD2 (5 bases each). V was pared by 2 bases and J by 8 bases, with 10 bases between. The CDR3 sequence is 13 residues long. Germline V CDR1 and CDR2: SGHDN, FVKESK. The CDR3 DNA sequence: TGTGCCAGCAGCCAAATACGGGACGACATTCAGTACTTC. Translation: CASSQIRDDIQYF.

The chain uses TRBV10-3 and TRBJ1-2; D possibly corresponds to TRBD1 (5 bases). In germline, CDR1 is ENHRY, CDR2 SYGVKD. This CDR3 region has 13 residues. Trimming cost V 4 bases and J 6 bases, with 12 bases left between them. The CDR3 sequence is CAISAGSGHGYTF. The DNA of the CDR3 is TGTGCCATCAGTGCGGGGTCGGGACATGGCTACACCTTC.

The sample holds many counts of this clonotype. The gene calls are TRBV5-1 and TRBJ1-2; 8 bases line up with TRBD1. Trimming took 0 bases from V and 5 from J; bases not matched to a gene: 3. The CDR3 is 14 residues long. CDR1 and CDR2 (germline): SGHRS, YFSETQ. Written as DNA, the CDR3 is TGCGCCAGCAGCTTGGGACAGGGGATATATGGCTACACCTTC. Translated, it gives CASSLGQGIYGYTF.

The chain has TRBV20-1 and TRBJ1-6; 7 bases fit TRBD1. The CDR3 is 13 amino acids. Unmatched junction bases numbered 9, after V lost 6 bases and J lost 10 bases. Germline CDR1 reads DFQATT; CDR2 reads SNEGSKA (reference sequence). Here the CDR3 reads CSARTGTSSPLHF. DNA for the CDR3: TGCAGTGCCCGGACAGGAACATCCTCACCCCTCCACTTT.